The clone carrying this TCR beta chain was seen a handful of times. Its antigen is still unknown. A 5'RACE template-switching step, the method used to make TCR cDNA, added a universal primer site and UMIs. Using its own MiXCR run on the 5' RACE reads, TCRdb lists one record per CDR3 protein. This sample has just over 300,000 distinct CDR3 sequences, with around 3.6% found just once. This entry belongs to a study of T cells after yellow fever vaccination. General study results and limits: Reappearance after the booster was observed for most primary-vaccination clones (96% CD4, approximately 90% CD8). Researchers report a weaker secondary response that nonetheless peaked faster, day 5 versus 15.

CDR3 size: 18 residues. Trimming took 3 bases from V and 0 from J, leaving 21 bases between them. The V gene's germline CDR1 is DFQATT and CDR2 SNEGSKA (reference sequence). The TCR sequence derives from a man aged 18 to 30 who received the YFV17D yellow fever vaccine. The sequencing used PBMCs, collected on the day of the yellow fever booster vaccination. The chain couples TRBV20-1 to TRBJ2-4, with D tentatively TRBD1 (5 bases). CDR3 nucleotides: TGCAGTGCTAGCGGCCCATGGGGCTCGCTTCTAGCCAAAAACATTCAGTACTTC. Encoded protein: CSASGPWGSLLAKNIQYF.